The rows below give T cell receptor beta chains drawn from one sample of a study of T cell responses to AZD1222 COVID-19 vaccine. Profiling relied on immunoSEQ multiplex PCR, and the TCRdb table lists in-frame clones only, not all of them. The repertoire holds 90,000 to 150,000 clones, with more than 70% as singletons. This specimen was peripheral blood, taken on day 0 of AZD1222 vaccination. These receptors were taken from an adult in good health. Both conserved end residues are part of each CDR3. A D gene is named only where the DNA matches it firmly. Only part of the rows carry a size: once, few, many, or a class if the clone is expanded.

DNA: TGTGCCAGTAGTATAGCAGGGGGTGCCTACGAGCAGTACTTC; CDR3: CASSIAGGAYEQYF; size: -; length: 14; J: TRBJ2-7; V: TRBV19; D: TRBD1
DNA: TGTGCCAGCCATACGTCACTAAGCTCTGGGGCCAACGTCCTGACTTTC; CDR3: CASHTSLSSGANVLTF; size: -; length: 16; J: TRBJ2-6; V: TRBV5-4; D: -
DNA: TGTGCCGGGGGAGAGGGTTTAAATTCACCCCTCCACTTT; CDR3: CAGGEGLNSPLHF; size: -; length: 13; J: TRBJ1-6; V: TRBV9; D: -
DNA: TGTGCCAGAAGCGGGGACCGCCTGGTCACCTTC; CDR3: CARSGDRLVTF; size: -; length: 11; J: TRBJ1-2; V: TRBV5-3; D: -
DNA: TGTGCCAGCAGCTTTAGCGGGGGAACAGATACGCAGTATTTT; CDR3: CASSFSGGTDTQYF; size: -; length: 14; J: TRBJ2-3; V: TRBV7-9; D: TRBD2
DNA: TGTGCCAGTAGTATCCCCAACAGGGCCAAAGACACTGAAGCTTTCTTT; CDR3: CASSIPNRAKDTEAFF; size: -; length: 16; J: TRBJ1-1; V: TRBV19; D: -
DNA: TGTGCCAGCAGCTTGCAGGCCTCGAACACTGAAGCTTTCTTT; CDR3: CASSLQASNTEAFF; size: -; length: 14; J: TRBJ1-1; V: TRBV5-5; D: -
DNA: TGTGCCAGCAGCTTGCAGGGCCTAAATTCACCCCTCCACTTT; CDR3: CASSLQGLNSPLHF; size: once; length: 14; J: TRBJ1-6; V: TRBV5-4; D: -
DNA: TGTGCCAGCAGCCAAGACGGCCAGGCTGGCAATCAGCCCCAGCATTTT; CDR3: CASSQDGQAGNQPQHF; size: -; length: 16; J: TRBJ1-5; V: TRBV4-2; D: -
DNA: TGTGCCAGCAGCATAGGGGGCGGCGAGCAGTACTTC; CDR3: CASSIGGGEQYF; size: -; length: 12; J: TRBJ2-7; V: TRBV7-2; D: TRBD1
DNA: TGTGCCACCAGCAAACGTCGCCCAGAGACAGATGATCAGCCCCAGCATTTT; CDR3: CATSKRRPETDDQPQHF; size: -; length: 17; J: TRBJ1-5; V: TRBV15; D: -
DNA: TGTGCCAGCAGCTTAACGGGGGTTCCAGATACGCAGTATTTT; CDR3: CASSLTGVPDTQYF; size: -; length: 14; J: TRBJ2-3; V: TRBV7-3; D: -
DNA: TGTGCCAGCCGCAGGGGGAATCAGCCCCAGCATTTT; CDR3: CASRRGNQPQHF; size: -; length: 12; J: TRBJ1-5; V: TRBV27; D: TRBD1
DNA: TGTGCCAGCAATTATGGACAGGGGAACACTGAAGCTTTCTTT; CDR3: CASNYGQGNTEAFF; size: -; length: 14; J: TRBJ1-1; V: TRBV7-2; D: TRBD1
DNA: TGTGCCAGCAGTTACTGGGAGAACACTGAAGCTTTCTTT; CDR3: CASSYWENTEAFF; size: -; length: 13; J: TRBJ1-1; V: TRBV6-5; D: -
DNA: TGTGCCAGCAGCCAAACCTCTTGGACAGGGGCTACTGAAGCTTTCTTT; CDR3: CASSQTSWTGATEAFF; size: -; length: 16; J: TRBJ1-1; V: TRBV4-2; D: TRBD1
DNA: TGTGCCAGCAGCCAACAGGGAGATTATGGCTACACCTTC; CDR3: CASSQQGDYGYTF; size: few; length: 13; J: TRBJ1-2; V: TRBV27; D: -
DNA: TGTGCCAGCAGCTCAACCCGGACCGAGTACACTGAAGCTTTCTTT; CDR3: CASSSTRTEYTEAFF; size: -; length: 15; J: TRBJ1-1; V: TRBV5-5; D: -
DNA: TGTGCCAGCTCACCCATCAGGAACACTGAAGCTTTCTTT; CDR3: CASSPIRNTEAFF; size: -; length: 13; J: TRBJ1-1; V: TRBV18; D: -
DNA: TGTGCCAGCAGCTTAGGTAGGACTACTAATAAGCAGTTCTTC; CDR3: CASSLGRTTNKQFF; size: -; length: 14; J: TRBJ2-1; V: TRBV7-8; D: -
DNA: TGTGCCAGCAGCTTCGGGACAGTCCCAGGTTCACCCCTCCACTTT; CDR3: CASSFGTVPGSPLHF; size: -; length: 15; J: TRBJ1-6; V: TRBV5-6; D: TRBD1
DNA: TGCGCCAGCAGCTTGGATAGACCGACATACGAGCAGTACTTC; CDR3: CASSLDRPTYEQYF; size: -; length: 14; J: TRBJ2-7; V: TRBV5-1; D: -
DNA: TGTGCCAGCAGTTGGGGGACAGGGGGTTCCTACGAGCAGTACTTC; CDR3: CASSWGTGGSYEQYF; size: once; length: 15; J: TRBJ2-7; V: TRBV27; D: TRBD1
DNA: TGTGCTAGTGGCTGGGACACACACACCGGGGAGCTGTTTTTT; CDR3: CASGWDTHTGELFF; size: -; length: 14; J: TRBJ2-2; V: TRBV12-5; D: -
DNA: TGTGCCAGCAGCGTCGGGACCCAAGAGACCCAGTACTTC; CDR3: CASSVGTQETQYF; size: -; length: 13; J: TRBJ2-5; V: TRBV7-8; D: -
DNA: TGTGCCAGCAGTTTAGCGGGGGTGAACATTCAGTACTTC; CDR3: CASSLAGVNIQYF; size: -; length: 13; J: TRBJ2-4; V: TRBV28; D: TRBD2
DNA: TGTGCCAGCAGTCAATGGACTAGCGGGGTGTCGCAGTATTTT; CDR3: CASSQWTSGVSQYF; size: -; length: 14; J: TRBJ2-3; V: TRBV6-5; D: TRBD2
DNA: TGTGCCAGCAGCTCCGGCGGTGAGGGTGGAAACACCATATATTTT; CDR3: CASSSGGEGGNTIYF; size: -; length: 15; J: TRBJ1-3; V: TRBV5-6; D: -
DNA: TGTGCCAGCAGCTTGGGGCAACTCCAAGAGACCCAGTACTTC; CDR3: CASSLGQLQETQYF; size: once; length: 14; J: TRBJ2-5; V: TRBV7-9; D: -
DNA: TGTGCCAGCGGAAAGGACTACTATGGCTACACCTTC; CDR3: CASGKDYYGYTF; size: many; length: 12; J: TRBJ1-2; V: TRBV2; D: -
DNA: TGCGCCAGCAGCCTACGGACAGGGGGCAAGGTGGGAACTGAAGCTTTCTTT; CDR3: CASSLRTGGKVGTEAFF; size: -; length: 17; J: TRBJ1-1; V: TRBV4-3; D: TRBD1
DNA: TGCGCCAGCAGCAAAAGGGCGAACACTGAAGCTTTCTTT; CDR3: CASSKRANTEAFF; size: -; length: 13; J: TRBJ1-1; V: TRBV5-1; D: -
DNA: TGTGCCAGCAGCCCTTCGGGGGCCGGGAACACTGAAGCTTTCTTT; CDR3: CASSPSGAGNTEAFF; size: -; length: 15; J: TRBJ1-1; V: TRBV2; D: -
DNA: TGTGCCAGCAGTCCAGAAGCTGGGGAAGAGACCCAGTACTTC; CDR3: CASSPEAGEETQYF; size: -; length: 14; J: TRBJ2-5; V: TRBV27; D: -
DNA: TGCAGCTGGGGGCCAGGGATGGGGACTGAAGCTTTCTTT; CDR3: CSWGPGMGTEAFF; size: -; length: 13; J: TRBJ1-1; V: TRBV29-1; D: -
DNA: TGTGCCAGCAGTTTCGGTCCGGGACAGGGGGTTTATGGAAACACCATATATTTT; CDR3: CASSFGPGQGVYGNTIYF; size: -; length: 18; J: TRBJ1-3; V: TRBV28; D: TRBD1
DNA: TGTGCCAGCAGTGAAGCGAGGTTTCCGTCAAAAGACTACGAGCAGTACTTC; CDR3: CASSEARFPSKDYEQYF; size: -; length: 17; J: TRBJ2-7; V: TRBV6-1; D: -
DNA: TGTGCCAGCAGCTTATGGACTGGGGGCACCGGGGAGCTGTTTTTT; CDR3: CASSLWTGGTGELFF; size: -; length: 15; J: TRBJ2-2; V: TRBV7-2; D: -
DNA: TGTGCCAGCAGTAGAAACCCGATGCTGGGGTCACCCCTCCACTTT; CDR3: CASSRNPMLGSPLHF; size: -; length: 15; J: TRBJ1-6; V: TRBV6-5; D: -
DNA: TGTGCCAGCAGCTTAGGAGGGAGCGGCTATGGCTACACCTTC; CDR3: CASSLGGSGYGYTF; size: -; length: 14; J: TRBJ1-2; V: TRBV7-2; D: -
DNA: TGTGCCATCAGTGAGATTAGCACAGATACGCAGTATTTT; CDR3: CAISEISTDTQYF; size: -; length: 13; J: TRBJ2-3; V: TRBV10-3; D: -